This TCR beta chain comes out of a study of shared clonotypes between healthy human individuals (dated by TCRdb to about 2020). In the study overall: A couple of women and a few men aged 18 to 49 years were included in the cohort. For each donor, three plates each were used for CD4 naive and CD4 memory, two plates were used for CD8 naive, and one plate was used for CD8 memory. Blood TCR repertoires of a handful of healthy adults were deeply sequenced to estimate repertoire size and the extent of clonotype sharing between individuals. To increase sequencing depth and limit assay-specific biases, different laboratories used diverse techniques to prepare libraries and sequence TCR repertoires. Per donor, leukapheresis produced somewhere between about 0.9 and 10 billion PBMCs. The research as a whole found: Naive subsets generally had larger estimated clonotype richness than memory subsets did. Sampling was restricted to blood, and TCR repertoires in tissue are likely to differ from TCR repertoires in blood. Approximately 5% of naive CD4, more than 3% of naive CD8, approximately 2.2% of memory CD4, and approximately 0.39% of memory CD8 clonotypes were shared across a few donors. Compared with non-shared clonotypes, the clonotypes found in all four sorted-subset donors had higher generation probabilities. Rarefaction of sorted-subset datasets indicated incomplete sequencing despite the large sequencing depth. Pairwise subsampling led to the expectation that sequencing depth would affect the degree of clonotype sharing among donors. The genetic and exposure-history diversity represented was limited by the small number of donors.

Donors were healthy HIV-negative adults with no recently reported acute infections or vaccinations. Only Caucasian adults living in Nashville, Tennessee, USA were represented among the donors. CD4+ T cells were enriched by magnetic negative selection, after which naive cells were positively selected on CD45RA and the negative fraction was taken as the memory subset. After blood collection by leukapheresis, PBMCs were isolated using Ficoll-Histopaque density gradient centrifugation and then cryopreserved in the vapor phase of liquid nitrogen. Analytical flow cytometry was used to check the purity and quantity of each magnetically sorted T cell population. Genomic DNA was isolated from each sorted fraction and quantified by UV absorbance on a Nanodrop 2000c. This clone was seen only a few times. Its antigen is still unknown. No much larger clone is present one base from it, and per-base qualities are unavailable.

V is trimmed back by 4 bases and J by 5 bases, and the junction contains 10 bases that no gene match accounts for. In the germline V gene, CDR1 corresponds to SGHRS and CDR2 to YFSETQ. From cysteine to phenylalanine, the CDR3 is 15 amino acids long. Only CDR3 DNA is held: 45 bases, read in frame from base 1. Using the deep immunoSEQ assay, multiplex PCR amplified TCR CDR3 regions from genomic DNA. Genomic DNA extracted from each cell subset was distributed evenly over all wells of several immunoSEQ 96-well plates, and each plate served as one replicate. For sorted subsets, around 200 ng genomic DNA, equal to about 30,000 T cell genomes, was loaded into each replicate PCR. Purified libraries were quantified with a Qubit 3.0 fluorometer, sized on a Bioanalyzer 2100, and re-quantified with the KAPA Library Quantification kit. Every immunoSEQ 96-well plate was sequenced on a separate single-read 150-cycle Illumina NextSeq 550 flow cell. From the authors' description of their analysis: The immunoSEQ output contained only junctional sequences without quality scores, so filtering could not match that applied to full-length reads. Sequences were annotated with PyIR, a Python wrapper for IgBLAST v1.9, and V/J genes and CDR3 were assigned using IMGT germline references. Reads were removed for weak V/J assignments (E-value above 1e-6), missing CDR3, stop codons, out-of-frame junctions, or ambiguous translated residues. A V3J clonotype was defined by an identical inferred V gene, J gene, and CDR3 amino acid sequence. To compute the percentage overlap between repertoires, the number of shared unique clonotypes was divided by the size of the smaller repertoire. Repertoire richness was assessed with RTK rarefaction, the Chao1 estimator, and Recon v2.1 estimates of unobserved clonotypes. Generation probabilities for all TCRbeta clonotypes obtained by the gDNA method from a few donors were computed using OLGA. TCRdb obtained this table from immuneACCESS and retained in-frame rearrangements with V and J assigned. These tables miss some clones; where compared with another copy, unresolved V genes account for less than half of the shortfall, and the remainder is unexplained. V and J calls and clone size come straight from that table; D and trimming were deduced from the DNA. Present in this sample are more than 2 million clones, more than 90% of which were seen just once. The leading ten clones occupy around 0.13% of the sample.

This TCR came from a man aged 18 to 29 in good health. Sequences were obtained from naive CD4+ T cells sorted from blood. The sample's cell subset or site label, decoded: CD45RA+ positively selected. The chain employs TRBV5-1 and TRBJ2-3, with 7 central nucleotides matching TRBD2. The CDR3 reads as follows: CASSPRGRAGDTQYF. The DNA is TGCGCCAGCAGCCCCCGGGGGAGGGCCGGAGATACGCAGTATTTT.